This T cell receptor beta chain was captured by sequencing in a study of cytomegalovirus exposure and HLA in healthy donors. Researchers ran the PCR with 60 Vbeta and 13 Jbeta primers. TCRdb's copy holds only in-frame clones and misses some; the assay was immunoSEQ multiplex PCR. This table holds roughly 100,000 clones, around 80% found once. Germline-derived CDR1 and CDR2 are KGHSH and LQKENI. The CDR3 extends over 14 amino acids. The ends lost 3 bases at V and 0 bases at J; junction bases unmatched: 2. The chain has TRBV18 and TRBJ2-7; 7 nucleotides align to TRBD2. This TCR was recovered from a man aged 25-40 years in good health and CMV-seronegative. The sample consisted of PBMCs. CDR3 sequence reads: CASSPGDYSYEQYF. CDR3 nucleotides: TGTGCCAGCTCACCCGGGGACTACTCCTACGAGCAGTACTTC. The whole variable domain, filled in from reference TRBV18 and TRBJ2-7, reads NAGVMQNPRHLVRRRGQEARLRCSPMKGHSHVYWYRQLPEEGLKFMVYLQKENIIDESGMPKERFSAEFPKEGPSILRIQQVVRGDSAAYFCASSPGDYSYEQYFGPGTRLTVT.